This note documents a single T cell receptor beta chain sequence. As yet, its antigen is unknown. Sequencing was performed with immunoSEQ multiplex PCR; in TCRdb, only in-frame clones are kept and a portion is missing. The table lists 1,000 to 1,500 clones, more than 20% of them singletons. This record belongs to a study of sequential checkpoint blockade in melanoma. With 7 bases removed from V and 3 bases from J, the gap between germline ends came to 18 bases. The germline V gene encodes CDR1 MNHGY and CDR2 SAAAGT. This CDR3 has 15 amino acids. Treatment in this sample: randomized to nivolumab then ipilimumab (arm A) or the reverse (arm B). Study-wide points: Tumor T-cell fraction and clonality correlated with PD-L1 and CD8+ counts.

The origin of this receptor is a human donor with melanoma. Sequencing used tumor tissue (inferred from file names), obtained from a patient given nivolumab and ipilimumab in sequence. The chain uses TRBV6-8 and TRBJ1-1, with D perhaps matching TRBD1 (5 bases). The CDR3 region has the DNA TGTGCCAGCAACCCCTTAACAGGTCTGGACACTGAAGCTTTCTTT. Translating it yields CASNPLTGLDTEAFF.